This is a list of T cell receptor beta chains from one sample in a study of PD-1 blockade in classical Hodgkin lymphoma. The protocol was immunoSEQ multiplex PCR, while the TCRdb copy is restricted to in-frame clones and leaves out a portion. The profile shows 75,000 to 95,000 clones, 83% of them singletons. Sample: peripheral blood mononuclear cells (PBMCs), taken before the fourth cycle of nivolumab. Receptors were obtained from a human donor with classical Hodgkin lymphoma. Each CDR3 is given with its conserved first and last residue. D genes are given only for firm matches. The size of a clone is reported for some rows only, either as once, few or many, or as a class for expanded clones.

TRBD1,.,TRBV7-2,TRBJ1-2,TGTGCCAGCAGCTTAGGTGGACAGGGGAATGGCTACACCTTC,CASSLGGQGNGYTF
TRBD2,.,TRBV19,TRBJ2-7,TGTGCCAGTAGTATAGTTGCGGGAGACCGGCGGGAGCAGTACTTC,CASSIVAGDRREQYF
TRBD1,.,TRBV7-6,TRBJ2-2,TGTGCCAGCAGCTTGCGACAGGGCGGCACCGGGGAGCTGTTTTTT,CASSLRQGGTGELFF
.,.,TRBV7-9,TRBJ2-2,TGTGCCAGCAGCGTTGGTCGAGTCACCGGGGAGCTGTTTTTT,CASSVGRVTGELFF
.,.,TRBV5-6,TRBJ1-5,TGTGCCAGCAGCTTGTGGGGGGCTGGGGGGAATCAGCCCCAGCATTTT,CASSLWGAGGNQPQHF
.,once,TRBV5-1,TRBJ2-7,TGCGCCAGCAGCCGTGACTACCCCTACGAGCAGTACTTC,CASSRDYPYEQYF
.,.,TRBV11-1,TRBJ2-2,TGTGCCAGCAGCTCCCCCGAAGTCACCGGGGAGCTGTTTTTT,CASSSPEVTGELFF
.,.,TRBV6-1,TRBJ2-1,TGTGCCAGCGGAGTTACGGAGGCCTCCTACAATGAGCAGTTCTTC,CASGVTEASYNEQFF
.,.,TRBV27,TRBJ2-1,TGTGCCAGCAGTTTATCTAGCCCCAACAATGAGCAGTTCTTC,CASSLSSPNNEQFF
TRBD2,.,TRBV5-1,TRBJ2-3,TGCGCCAGCAGCATGGGGGCTAGCGGGAGGGCCCGGACAGATACGCAGTATTTT,CASSMGASGRARTDTQYF
.,.,TRBV7-9,TRBJ1-4,TGTGCCAGCAGCTTTGGGGACGTGGGTGAAAAACTGTTTTTT,CASSFGDVGEKLFF
TRBD1,.,TRBV10-1,TRBJ2-7,TGCGCCAGCAGTGGACAGGGGGGGTACGAGCAGTACTTC,CASSGQGGYEQYF
TRBD1,once,TRBV6-1,TRBJ1-2,TGTGCCAGCAGTGAAGCGCTCGGGACAGGGTACGGCTACACCTTC,CASSEALGTGYGYTF
.,once,TRBV2,TRBJ1-5,TGTGCCAGCAATGAATTACACGGGAATCAGCCCCAGCATTTT,CASNELHGNQPQHF
TRBD1,.,TRBV25-1,TRBJ2-7,TGTGCCAGCAGTGCAAGGGGGCCGGTCGCCGAGCAGTACTTC,CASSARGPVAEQYF